A selection of T cell receptor beta chains follows, all from one sample in a study of OX40 agonist ivuxolimab in advanced cancers. Data came from immunoSEQ multiplex PCR; TCRdb stores just in-frame clones and leaves some out. The profile shows about 98,000 clones, approximately 93% of them singletons. The sample here was CD4+ or CD8+ T cells sorted from blood, taken in a trial of the OX40 agonist ivuxolimab. All receptors derive from an adult with an advanced solid tumor such as melanoma, head and neck, liver or kidney cancer. The CDR3 runs from the conserved cysteine through the conserved F or W. The D gene is left open where the match is weak. The listing skips clone size in some rows; elsewhere it reads once, few, many or a size class.

>NA|TRBD1|TRBJ1-5|TRBV30
CAWSAGQAVGQPQHF
TGTGCCTGGAGTGCGGGACAGGCGGTCGGGCAGCCCCAGCATTTT
>NA|NA|TRBJ1-4|TRBV4-3
CASSQDRGSEVEKLFF
TGCGCCAGCAGCCAAGATCGTGGGTCAGAGGTTGAAAAACTGTTTTTT
>once|NA|TRBJ1-2|TRBV7-2
CASSFVLGNGYTF
TGTGCCAGCAGCTTTGTTTTAGGGAATGGCTACACCTTC
>NA|NA|TRBJ1-2|TRBV30
CAWRYTGFPNYGYTF
TGTGCCTGGAGGTATACAGGGTTCCCTAACTATGGCTACACCTTC
>NA|NA|TRBJ1-6|TRBV7-9
CASSLESGEYSPLHF
TGTGCCAGCAGCTTAGAGTCAGGGGAGTATTCACCCCTCCACTTT
>NA|NA|TRBJ2-7|TRBV5-4
CASSPSVPPYEQYF
TGTGCCAGCAGCCCCAGTGTCCCGCCCTACGAGCAGTACTTC
>NA|TRBD2|TRBJ2-3|TRBV4-3
CASSQTPPGGEDTQYF
TGCGCCAGCAGCCAAACCCCCCCGGGAGGTGAAGATACGCAGTATTTT
>once|TRBD2|TRBJ2-1|TRBV2
CASSGTSGRRGEQFF
TGTGCCAGCAGTGGGACTAGCGGGAGGAGAGGTGAGCAGTTCTTC
>NA|NA|TRBJ2-3|TRBV5-6
CASSPGLRMDTQYF
TGTGCCAGCAGCCCCGGACTACGTATGGATACGCAGTATTTT
>NA|NA|TRBJ2-1|TRBV7-2
CASSQDGSYNEQFF
TGTGCCAGCAGCCAAGACGGGTCGTACAATGAGCAGTTCTTC
>NA|TRBD1|TRBJ1-3|TRBV19
CASSRGQGNTIYF
TGTGCCAGTAGTAGGGGACAGGGAAACACCATATATTTT
>NA|TRBD1|TRBJ1-2|TRBV7-2
CASSKDRSYGYTF
TGTGCCAGCAGCAAGGACAGGTCCTATGGCTACACCTTC
>NA|NA|TRBJ1-1|TRBV4-1
CASSQQFRGGGKAFF
TGCGCCAGCAGCCAACAATTTAGGGGGGGAGGGAAGGCTTTCTTT
>NA|TRBD1|TRBJ2-2|TRBV7-7
CASSRGQGGSGELFF
TGTGCTAGCAGCCGCGGACAGGGAGGATCCGGGGAGCTGTTTTTT
>NA|NA|TRBJ2-3|TRBV27
CASSGRTDTQYF
TGTGCCAGCAGCGGACGCACAGATACGCAGTATTTT
>NA|TRBD2|TRBJ2-3|TRBV7-3
CASSFGAGGNTDTQYF
TGTGCCAGCAGCTTTGGAGCGGGAGGGAACACAGATACGCAGTATTTT
>NA|NA|TRBJ1-5|TRBV4-1
CASSQDPRKGVSNQPQHF
TGCGCCAGCAGCCAAGATCCTAGAAAGGGGGTGAGCAATCAGCCCCAGCATTTT
>NA|TRBD1|TRBJ2-7|TRBV6-6
CASSPLNRGQVHEQYF
TGTGCCAGCAGTCCCCTCAACAGGGGGCAGGTCCACGAGCAGTACTTC
>NA|NA|TRBJ2-3|TRBV5-6
CASSLAGGPTDTQYF
TGTGCCAGCAGCTTGGCGGGCGGCCCCACAGATACGCAGTATTTT
>NA|NA|TRBJ2-1|TRBV29-1
CSVEDRQLYNEQFF
TGCAGCGTTGAAGATCGACAACTCTACAATGAGCAGTTCTTC
>NA|NA|TRBJ2-1|TRBV10-3
CAISEGDWTYSEQFF
TGTGCCATCAGTGAAGGGGACTGGACCTACAGTGAGCAGTTCTTC
>NA|NA|TRBJ2-3|TRBV7-3
CASSSSTDTQYF
TGTGCCAGCAGCTCCAGCACAGATACGCAGTATTTT
>once|TRBD1|TRBJ2-3|TRBV6-1
CASSERFRRTGEWDTQYF
TGTGCCAGCAGTGAAAGGTTCCGGCGTACAGGGGAATGGGATACGCAGTATTTT
>NA|NA|TRBJ2-7|TRBV6-1
CATKGGGSSYEQYF
TGTGCCACTAAGGGGGGGGGAAGCTCCTACGAGCAGTACTTC
>NA|TRBD1|TRBJ2-7|TRBV9
CASSVTGTGGLHEQYF
TGTGCCAGCAGCGTAACCGGGACAGGGGGCCTCCACGAGCAGTACTTC
>NA|TRBD2|TRBJ2-2|TRBV30
CAWRAGGWGELFF
TGTGCCTGGAGGGCGGGAGGATGGGGGGAGCTGTTTTTT
>NA|NA|TRBJ1-1|TRBV30
CAWSLQGFTEAFF
TGTGCCTGGAGTCTACAGGGTTTCACTGAAGCTTTCTTT
>few|NA|TRBJ1-6|TRBV6-5
CASSYVSSYNSPLHF
TGTGCCAGCAGTTACGTCAGCTCCTATAATTCACCCCTCCACTTT
>NA|NA|TRBJ2-3|TRBV12-2
CASRFRTSGATLIYGGTDTQYF
TGTGCAAGTCGCTTCAGGACTAGCGGGGCCACCCTTATCTATGGCGGCACAGATACGCAGTATTTT
>NA|NA|TRBJ1-1|TRBV18
CASSPVNSYLEAFF
TGTGCCAGCTCACCAGTTAACAGCTATCTTGAAGCTTTCTTT
>NA|TRBD2|TRBJ2-1|TRBV18
CASSPNLAGDEQFF
TGTGCCAGCTCACCAAACCTAGCGGGAGATGAGCAGTTCTTC
>NA|TRBD1|TRBJ2-1|TRBV30
CAWSQGAANEQFF
TGTGCCTGGAGTCAGGGGGCAGCCAATGAGCAGTTCTTC
>NA|NA|TRBJ1-6|TRBV30
CAWSVGLLDSPLHF
TGTGCCTGGAGTGTAGGGCTATTAGATTCACCCCTCCACTTT
>NA|NA|TRBJ1-5|TRBV7-2
CASSLPLNNQPQHF
TGTGCCAGCAGCTTACCCCTTAACAATCAGCCCCAGCATTTT
>NA|NA|TRBJ2-5|TRBV6-6
CASSYGMETQYF
TGTGCCAGCAGTTACGGGATGGAGACCCAGTACTTC
>NA|NA|TRBJ2-3|TRBV29-1
CSADLAGGSTDTQYF
TGCAGCGCCGACCTGGCGGGTGGTTCGACAGATACGCAGTATTTT
>NA|TRBD1|TRBJ1-2|TRBV6-6
CASSQDRGMRYGYTF
TGTGCCAGCAGCCAGGACAGGGGGATGCGATATGGCTACACCTTC
>once|TRBD1|TRBJ1-1|TRBV30
CAWMISTGAQNTEAFF
TGTGCCTGGATGATTTCGACAGGGGCCCAAAACACTGAAGCTTTCTTT
>NA|NA|TRBJ1-2|TRBV7-2
CASSLAGGIGTGYTF
TGTGCCAGCAGCTTAGCAGGAGGGATCGGTACGGGCTACACCTTC
>NA|TRBD2|TRBJ2-1|TRBV4-3
CASSQDYDGGAYEQFF
TGCGCCAGCAGCCAAGATTACGACGGGGGGGCCTATGAGCAGTTCTTC
>NA|NA|TRBJ2-1|TRBV7-2
CASRVHGQSYNEQFF
TGTGCCAGCAGAGTTCACGGACAGTCCTACAATGAGCAGTTCTTC
>NA|TRBD2|TRBJ2-4|TRBV28
CASSLLGKRGGRGVAKNIQYF
TGTGCCAGCAGCCTCTTAGGGAAGCGGGGGGGCCGAGGGGTAGCCAAAAACATTCAGTACTTC
>NA|NA|TRBJ2-2|TRBV5-1
CASSLDGGYTGELFF
TGCGCCAGCAGCTTGGATGGGGGTTACACCGGGGAGCTGTTTTTT
>few|NA|TRBJ1-6|TRBV28
CASSLRQFHSPLHF
TGTGCCAGCAGTTTGCGGCAGTTCCATTCACCCCTCCACTTT
>once|NA|TRBJ2-3|TRBV11-3
CASRGGADTQYF
TGTGCCAGCAGAGGGGGGGCAGATACGCAGTATTTT
>NA|NA|TRBJ1-1|TRBV4-1
CASSQGRFRTEAFF
TGCGCCAGCAGCCAGGGACGATTTCGAACTGAAGCTTTCTTT
>NA|NA|TRBJ1-2|TRBV7-3
CASSLQGTYGYTF
TGTGCCAGCAGCTTGCAGGGGACTTATGGCTACACCTTC
>NA|NA|TRBJ1-1|TRBV11-3
CASSLERPARNTEAFF
TGTGCCAGCAGCTTAGAACGGCCAGCTCGGAACACTGAAGCTTTCTTT
>NA|NA|TRBJ2-1|TRBV18
CASSQGTASSYNEQFF
TGTGCCAGCTCACAAGGGACTGCGAGCTCCTACAATGAGCAGTTCTTC
>NA|NA|TRBJ2-1|TRBV11-3
CASSLVDESEQFF
TGTGCCAGCAGCTTAGTCGACGAAAGTGAGCAGTTCTTC
>once|NA|TRBJ2-7|TRBV2
CASSVYREGEQYF
TGTGCCAGCAGTGTGTACAGGGAAGGGGAGCAGTACTTC
>NA|NA|TRBJ2-3|TRBV20-1
CSTVATDTQYF
TGCAGCACTGTAGCGACAGATACGCAGTATTTT
>NA|NA|TRBJ1-6|TRBV7-9
CASSLGQDNSPLHF
TGTGCCAGCAGCTTAGGACAGGATAATTCACCCCTCCACTTT
>NA|NA|TRBJ2-5|TRBV18
CASSQRGGETQYF
TGTGCCAGCTCGCAACGGGGCGGAGAGACCCAGTACTTC
>NA|TRBD2|TRBJ2-1|TRBV6-1
CASSVTSGRALYNEQFF
TGTGCCAGCAGTGTGACTAGTGGGAGGGCCCTCTACAATGAGCAGTTCTTC
>NA|NA|TRBJ1-3|TRBV5-1
CASSSDRRGNTIYF
TGCGCCAGCAGCTCTGACAGGCGTGGAAACACCATATATTTT
>NA|NA|TRBJ1-5|TRBV6-5
CASSYSFSNQPQHF
TGTGCCAGCAGTTATAGTTTCAGCAATCAGCCCCAGCATTTT
>NA|NA|TRBJ2-7|TRBV15
CATSRGTVPYEQYF
TGTGCCACCAGCAGAGGGACGGTTCCCTACGAGCAGTACTTC
>NA|TRBD2|TRBJ2-3|TRBV5-1
CASSQLASSTDTQYF
TGCGCCAGCAGCCAACTAGCGTCAAGCACAGATACGCAGTATTTT
>NA|NA|TRBJ1-1|TRBV28
CASSPTVFEAFF
TGTGCCAGCAGCCCGACAGTTTTCGAAGCTTTCTTT